This entry lists 27 T cell receptor beta chains sequenced from one sample in a study of shared clonotypes between healthy human individuals. The protocol was immunoSEQ multiplex PCR, while the TCRdb copy is restricted to in-frame clones and leaves out a portion. Seen here are some 2,500,000 clones, approximately 90% observed once, and the top ten hold around 0.4%. The sequencing sample was made of naive CD4+ T cells from PBMCs. Noted subset: CD45RA+ positively selected. The source of these receptors is a man aged 18-30 years in good health. Some clones in this sample may be carry-over from other donors' samples.

V is TRBV28 and J is TRBJ1-2; D perhaps matches TRBD1 (5 bases). The CDR3 consists of 15 residues. In germline, CDR1 is MDHEN, CDR2 SYDVKM. Trimming cost V 8 bases and J 3 bases, with 19 bases left between them. CDR3 nucleotide sequence: TGTGCCAGCCTGTCCGCCGGCAGGGCGGACTATGGCTACACCTTC. Residues: CASLSAGRADYGYTF.

The rearrangement joins TRBV18 to TRBJ1-2, with D maybe TRBD1 (6 bases). V lost 5 bases and J 3 bases, leaving 25 bases between the germline ends. Germline loops: CDR1 KGHSH, CDR2 LQKENI. The CDR3 contains 18 residues. For the CDR3, the DNA is TGTGCCAGCTCAACGTCAGGGGTGGATAGGCCGGGCTACTATGGCTACACCTTC. This gives the protein CASSTSGVDRPGYYGYTF.

V is TRBV2 and J is TRBJ2-6; D ambiguous. Germline V gene data show CDR1 as SNHLY and CDR2 as FYNNEI. V lost 8 bases to trimming and J lost 0 bases, with 11 bases between them. This CDR3 has 15 residues. The CDR3 DNA sequence: TGTGCCAGCGGGTCCTCAAGCTCTGGGGCCAACGTCCTGACTTTC. Translated: CASGSSSSGANVLTF.

The rearrangement links TRBV4-2 to TRBJ1-2, with D possibly being TRBD1 (6 bases). Germline lookup yields CDR1 LGHNA and CDR2 YNFKEQ. This CDR3 is built from 15 residues. V lost 1 base and J 2 bases, leaving 11 bases between the germline ends. The CDR3 reads CASSQVGTFNYGYTF. Written as DNA, the CDR3 is TGTGCCAGCAGCCAAGTAGGGACATTCAACTATGGCTACACCTTC.

This chain uses TRBV4-1 with TRBJ2-1, with TRBD2 matching over 11 bases. J gave up 8 bases and V 1 base, and 13 bases lay outside the gene matches. CDR1 and CDR2 (germline): MGHRA, YSYEKL. This CDR3 has 18 residues. The CDR3 spells CASSQGLAGGPGGYEQFF. CDR3 nucleotide sequence: TGCGCCAGCAGCCAAGGGTTAGCGGGAGGGCCAGGGGGCTATGAGCAGTTCTTC.

V usage is TRBV7-9 and J usage is TRBJ1-2, with no clear D. The CDR3 spans 14 residues. V was shortened by 5 bases and J by 8 bases, with 18 bases between the two germline ends. Germline V gene sequence: CDR1 SEHNR, CDR2 FQNEAQ (reference sequence). This CDR3 is CASSPPDGPYGYTF. The CDR3 DNA reads as TGTGCCAGCAGCCCGCCGGATGGGCCCTACGGCTACACCTTC.

The chain uses TRBV30 and TRBJ1-3; TRBD1 agrees at 8 bases. The CDR3 has 14 residues. V was pared by 3 bases and J by 4 bases, with 5 bases of the junction left unmatched. Germline V lookup: CDR1 GTSNPN, CDR2 SVGIG (reference sequence). This CDR3 is CAWRPGTGGNTIYF. Written as DNA, the CDR3 is TGTGCCTGGAGGCCCGGGACAGGAGGAAACACCATATATTTT.

This chain links TRBV12-5 with TRBJ2-1; no definite D call. This CDR3 is built from 12 residues. Germline assignment: CDR1 LGHNT and CDR2 FRNRAP. V was shortened by 6 bases and J by 7 bases, with 10 bases between the two germline ends. This CDR3 is CASGFRRNEQFF. CDR3 sequence (DNA): TGTGCTAGTGGCTTCAGGCGGAATGAGCAGTTCTTC. The variable domain in full, completed from reference TRBV12-5 and TRBJ2-1, reads DARVTQTPRHKVTEMGQEVTMRCQPILGHNTVFWYRQTMMQGLELLAYFRNRAPLDDSGMPKDRFSAEMPDATLATLKIQPSEPRDSAVYFCASGFRRNEQFFGPGTRLTVL.

V usage is TRBV28 and J usage is TRBJ2-4; D is perhaps TRBD1 (5 bases). The germline V gene has CDR1 MDHEN and CDR2 SYDVKM. Trimming removed 3 bases from V and 11 bases from J, with 17 bases in between. This CDR3 is 14 amino acids long. The CDR3 nucleotides are TGTGCCAGCAGTTTGCCGTCCCAGGGATCGTTTCAGTACTTC. Protein sequence: CASSLPSQGSFQYF.

The V and J genes are TRBV28 and TRBJ1-2; TRBD1 is a possible D gene (6 bases). The length of the CDR3 is 14 residues. Between the trimmed V and J ends, which lost 5 bases and 8 bases, there was a span of 18 bases. The germline V gene has CDR1 MDHEN and CDR2 SYDVKM. The CDR3 region is CASSIVGGGRGYTF. The CDR3, as DNA: TGTGCCAGCAGTATCGTTGGGGGCGGCAGGGGCTACACCTTC.

The count of this clone is one. The chain employs TRBV5-1 and TRBJ2-5, with D hard to call. Trimming shortened V by 0 bases and J by 9 bases, and 15 bases separated the two germline ends. The germline V gene has CDR1 SGHRS and CDR2 YFSETQ. CDR3 length: 14 residues. The CDR3 region is CASSLDGSIVAQYF. The CDR3 DNA is TGCGCCAGCAGCTTGGATGGTAGCATAGTGGCCCAGTACTTC. Looking up the rest from reference TRBV5-1 and TRBJ2-5 gives the full variable domain: KAGVTQTPRYLIKTRGQQVTLSCSPISGHRSVSWYQQTPGQGLQFLFEYFSETQRNKGNFPGRFSGRQFSNSRSEMNVSTLELGDSALYLCASSLDGSIVAQYFGPGTRLLVL.

The chain links TRBV4-1 to TRBJ2-5; D possibly uses TRBD1 or TRBD2 (5 bases each). Germline V CDR1 and CDR2: MGHRA, YSYEKL. Trimming left V 3 bases short and J 1 base short, with 18 bases between. This CDR3 spans 17 amino acids. CDR3 nucleotides: TGCGCCAGCAGCCAGGCTATCACGCCGGGACCCCAAGAGACCCAGTACTTC. Translating it yields CASSQAITPGPQETQYF.

This chain joins TRBV27 and TRBJ2-1; D perhaps matches TRBD1 (5 bases). With 5 bases removed from V and 9 bases from J, the gap between germline ends came to 11 bases. The CDR3 totals 12 residues. Germline V gene data show CDR1 as MNHEY and CDR2 as SMNVEV (reference sequence). DNA for the CDR3: TGTGCCAGCAGTCGTTCGCAGGGTGAGCAGTTCTTC. It encodes CASSRSQGEQFF.

The V gene is TRBV30, the J gene TRBJ2-7, with 8 bases identical to TRBD2. Looked up from germline, CDR1 is GTSNPN and CDR2 is SVGIG (reference sequence). V lost 4 bases and J lost 2; bases outside the gene matches: 7. The CDR3 loop spans 14 amino acids. For the CDR3, the DNA is TGTGCCTGGACTTCAGCGGGGGCCACCTACGAGCAGTACTTC. As protein: CAWTSAGATYEQYF.

The rearrangement links TRBV7-3 to TRBJ2-3, with D possibly TRBD2 on 6 matching bases. V dropped 5 bases and J dropped 4 bases, with 16 bases sitting between them. Germline V gene sequence: CDR1 SGHTA, CDR2 FQGTGA. This CDR3 has 15 amino acids. The CDR3, as DNA: TGTGCCAGCAGCCGCGGCCTAGCGAACGCAGATACGCAGTATTTT. Translating it yields CASSRGLANADTQYF.

The rearrangement uses TRBV5-1 and TRBJ2-5, with 12 positions matching TRBD1. CDR3 length equals 17 residues. Per the germline V gene, CDR1 is SGHRS and CDR2 is YFSETQ. J gave up 5 bases and V 0 bases, and 8 bases lay outside the gene matches. The CDR3 sequence: CASSLAYGTGGIETQYF. CDR3 coding DNA: TGCGCCAGCAGCTTGGCCTATGGGACAGGGGGCATTGAGACCCAGTACTTC.

The J gene is TRBJ1-5, the V gene TRBV7-2; no firm D call. The CDR3 runs 15 residues. The germline V gene encodes CDR1 SGHTA and CDR2 FQGNSA. Trimming left V 5 bases short and J 0 bases short, with 11 bases between. The CDR3 loop reads CASSLDGDSNQPQHF. The CDR3 coding sequence is TGTGCCAGCAGCCTGGACGGGGATAGCAATCAGCCCCAGCATTTT. The variable domain in full, with the rest retrieved from reference TRBV7-2 and TRBJ1-5, is GAGVSQSPSNKVTEKGKDVELRCDPISGHTALYWYRQSLGQGLEFLIYFQGNSAPDKSGLPSDRFSAERTGGSVSTLTIQRTQQEDSAVYLCASSLDGDSNQPQHFGDGTRLSIL.

This chain's CDR3 is CASGRLVGADGYTF. CDR3 nucleotide sequence: TGTGCCAGCGGACGCCTGGTGGGGGCGGATGGCTACACCTTC. The V gene is TRBV6-5, the J gene TRBJ1-2, with TRBD1 as a possible D gene (6 bases). The CDR3 loop spans 14 amino acids. Trimming removed 8 bases from V and 6 bases from J, with 19 bases in between. CDR1 and CDR2 (germline): MNHEY, SVGAGI.

The chain combines TRBV2 with TRBJ1-2; 7 nucleotides align to TRBD1. Per germline, CDR1 SNHLY and CDR2 FYNNEI. This CDR3 is built from 13 residues. With 7 bases clipped from V and 4 bases from J, the junction kept 6 bases outside the gene matches. In DNA, the CDR3 is TGTGCCAGCAAGCGGACAGGCATCTATGGCTACACCTTC. It is translated as CASKRTGIYGYTF.

A single count supports this clone. The J gene is TRBJ2-1, the V gene TRBV2; TRBD1 is a possible D gene (5 bases). The CDR3 has 16 residues. The germline gives CDR1 SNHLY, CDR2 FYNNEI. Trimming shortened V by 6 bases and J by 0 bases, and 15 bases separated the two germline ends. DNA for the CDR3: TGTGCCAGCAGCCGACAAGGGGCAGTCTCCTACAATGAGCAGTTCTTC. Protein sequence: CASSRQGAVSYNEQFF.

V usage is TRBV28 and J usage is TRBJ2-7; D is uncertain. The CDR3 is 11 residues long. The V end was cut by 7 bases, the J end by 0 bases, with 4 bases between. The germline CDR1 and CDR2 sequences are MDHEN and SYDVKM. CDR3 amino acids: CASTHSYEQYF. The DNA for the CDR3 is TGTGCCAGCACCCACTCCTACGAGCAGTACTTC.

With regard to this clone: A read error may produce the germline difference seen at one junction end. This chain uses TRBV9 with TRBJ2-1; TRBD2 agrees at 12 bases. There are 15 residues in the CDR3. CDR1 and CDR2 from the germline V gene are SGDLS and YYNGEE. The CDR3 DNA reads TGTGCCAGCACCGTAGGACTAGCGGGATCCCATGAGCAGTTCTTC. The encoded protein is CASTVGLAGSHEQFF.

The CDR3 DNA sequence: TGTGCCAGCAGCAACCAGGGCGGGGACATTCAGTACTTC. Its protein product is CASSNQGGDIQYF. V gene TRBV5-8 combines with J gene TRBJ2-4; perhaps TRBD2 as D (6 bases). CDR1 and CDR2 from the germline V gene are SGHTS and YDEGEE. The CDR3 length is 13 residues. V lost 4 bases, J lost 8 bases, and 13 bases lay in between.

The chain's CDR3 is CASSFYGQGGSPLHF. In DNA, the CDR3 is TGTGCCAGCAGTTTCTACGGCCAGGGAGGATCACCCCTCCACTTT. V usage is TRBV27 and J usage is TRBJ1-6, with D perhaps matching TRBD1 (5 bases). The V gene's germline CDR1 is MNHEY and CDR2 SMNVEV (reference sequence). V was trimmed by 3 bases and J by 10 bases, leaving 16 bases between them. The CDR3 runs to 15 residues.

V is TRBV4-2 and J is TRBJ1-1; 7 bases align to TRBD1. CDR1 and CDR2 from the germline V gene are LGHNA and YNFKEQ. There are 15 residues in the CDR3. Unmatched junction bases numbered 6, after V lost 1 base and J lost 4 bases. CDR3 loop: CASSQGPPGGTEAFF. CDR3 coding DNA: TGTGCCAGCAGCCAAGGCCCCCCAGGGGGCACTGAAGCTTTCTTT.

This chain uses TRBV4-3 with TRBJ1-1; maybe TRBD1 (5 bases). V lost 3 bases and J lost 2, with 10 bases in between. Germline V CDR1 and CDR2: LGHNA, YSLEER. CDR3 length: 14 amino acids. In DNA, the CDR3 is TGCGCCAGCAGCCAGCCTGGGGCTAACACTGAAGCTTTCTTT. Translating gives CASSQPGANTEAFF.

The chain links TRBV28 to TRBJ1-1; tentative D call: TRBD1 (5 bases). The germline CDR1 and CDR2 sequences are MDHEN and SYDVKM. Between the trimmed V and J ends, which lost 6 bases and 0 bases, there was a span of 8 bases. CDR3 length: 13 amino acids. The CDR3 nucleotides are TGTGCCAGCAGAATGACAGTGAACACTGAAGCTTTCTTT. Translated, it gives CASRMTVNTEAFF.